This T cell receptor (beta chain) is drawn from a study of blood T cell repertoires in COVID-19. The CDR3 runs to 14 residues. The germline V gene encodes CDR1 MDHEN and CDR2 SYDVKM. The V end lost 6 bases, the J end lost 0 bases, and 12 bases lay between the germline ends. The protocol was immunoSEQ multiplex PCR, while the TCRdb copy is restricted to in-frame clones and leaves out a portion. The data hold about 98,000 clones, with roughly 80% observed a single time. The V call is TRBV28, the J call TRBJ2-7, with D unresolved. Sequenced material: peripheral blood. This TCR was recovered from a man of 80 years or more with acute or convalescent COVID-19. The CDR3 loop reads CASSPAGNSYEQYF. The CDR3 nucleotides are TGTGCCAGCAGCCCAGCAGGTAACTCCTACGAGCAGTACTTC.